This T cell receptor (beta chain) was profiled in a study of T cell responses to AZD1222 COVID-19 vaccine. Measured with immunoSEQ multiplex PCR; TCRdb has only the in-frame clones, and not every one. The sample shows approximately 200,000 clones, about 94% of them seen only once. V lost 5 bases and J 3 bases, leaving 8 bases between the germline ends. Germline lookup yields CDR1 SGHAT and CDR2 FQDESV (reference sequence). The length of the CDR3 is 12 residues. This TCR was sampled from an adult in good health. The material was peripheral blood, obtained on day 0 of AZD1222 vaccination. The chain links TRBV11-1 to TRBJ2-7; no clear D gene. Here the CDR3 DNA reads TGTGCCAGCAGCCCCAACAGCTACGAGCAGTACTTC. Its protein is CASSPNSYEQYF.